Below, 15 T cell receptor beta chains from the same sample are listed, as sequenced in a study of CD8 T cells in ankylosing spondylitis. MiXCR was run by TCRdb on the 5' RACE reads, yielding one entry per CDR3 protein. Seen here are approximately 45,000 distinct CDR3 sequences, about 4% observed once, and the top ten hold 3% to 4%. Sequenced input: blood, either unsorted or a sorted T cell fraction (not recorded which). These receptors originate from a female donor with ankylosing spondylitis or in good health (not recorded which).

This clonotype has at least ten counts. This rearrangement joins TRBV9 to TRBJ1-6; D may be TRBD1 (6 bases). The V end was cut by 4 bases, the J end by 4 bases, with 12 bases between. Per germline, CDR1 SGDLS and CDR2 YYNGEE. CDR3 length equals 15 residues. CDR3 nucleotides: TGTGCCAGCAGCCAACTGGACAGTTATAATTCACCCCTCCACTTT. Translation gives CASSQLDSYNSPLHF.

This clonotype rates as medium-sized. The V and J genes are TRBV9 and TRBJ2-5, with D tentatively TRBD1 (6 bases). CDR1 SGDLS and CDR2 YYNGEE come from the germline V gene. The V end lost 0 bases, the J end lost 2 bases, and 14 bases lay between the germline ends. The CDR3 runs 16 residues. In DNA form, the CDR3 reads TGTGCCAGCAGCGTAGGAGCAAGGCAGGGGCAAGAGACCCAGTACTTC. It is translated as CASSVGARQGQETQYF.

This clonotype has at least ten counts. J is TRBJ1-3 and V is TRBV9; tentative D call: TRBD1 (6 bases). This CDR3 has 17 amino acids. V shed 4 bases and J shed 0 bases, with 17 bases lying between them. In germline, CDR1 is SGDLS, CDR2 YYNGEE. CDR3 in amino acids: CASSPPGDGFSGNTIYF. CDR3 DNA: TGTGCCAGCAGCCCCCCAGGGGACGGGTTCTCTGGAAACACCATATATTTT.

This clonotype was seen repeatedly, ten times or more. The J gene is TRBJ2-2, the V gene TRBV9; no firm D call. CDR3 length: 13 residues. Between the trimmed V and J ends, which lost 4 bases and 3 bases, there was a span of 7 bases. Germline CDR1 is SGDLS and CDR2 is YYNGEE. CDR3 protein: CASSFKDTGELFF. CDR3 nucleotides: TGTGCCAGCAGCTTTAAAGACACCGGGGAGCTGTTTTTT.

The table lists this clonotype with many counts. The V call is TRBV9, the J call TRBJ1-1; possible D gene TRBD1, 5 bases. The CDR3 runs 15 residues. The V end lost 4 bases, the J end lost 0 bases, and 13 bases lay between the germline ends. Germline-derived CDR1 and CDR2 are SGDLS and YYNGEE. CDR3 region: CASSPSRQLNTEAFF. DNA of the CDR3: TGTGCCAGCAGCCCCAGCCGACAGTTGAACACTGAAGCTTTCTTT.

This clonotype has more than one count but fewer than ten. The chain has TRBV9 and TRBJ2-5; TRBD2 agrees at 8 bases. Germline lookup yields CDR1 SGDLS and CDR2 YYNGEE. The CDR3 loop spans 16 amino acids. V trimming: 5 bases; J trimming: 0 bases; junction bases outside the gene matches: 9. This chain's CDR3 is CASSRVGRGDQETQYF. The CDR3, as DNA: TGTGCCAGCAGTAGGGTGGGGCGGGGGGACCAAGAGACCCAGTACTTC. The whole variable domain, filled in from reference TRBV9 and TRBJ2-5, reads DSGVTQTPKHLITATGQRVTLRCSPRSGDLSVYWYQQSLDQGLQFLIQYYNGEERAKGNILERFSAQQFPDLHSELNLSSLELGDSALYFCASSRVGRGDQETQYFGPGTRLLVL.

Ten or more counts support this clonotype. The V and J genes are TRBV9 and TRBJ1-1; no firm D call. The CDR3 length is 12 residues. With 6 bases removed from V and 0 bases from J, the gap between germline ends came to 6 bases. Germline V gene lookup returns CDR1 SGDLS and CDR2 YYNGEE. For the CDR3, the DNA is TGTGCCAGCAATTCTGTGAACACTGAAGCTTTCTTT. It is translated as CASNSVNTEAFF.

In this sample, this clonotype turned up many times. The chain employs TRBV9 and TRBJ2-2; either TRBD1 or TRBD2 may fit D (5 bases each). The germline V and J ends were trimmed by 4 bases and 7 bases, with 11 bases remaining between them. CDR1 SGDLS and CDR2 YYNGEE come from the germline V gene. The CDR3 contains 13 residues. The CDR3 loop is CASSLRDVGELFF. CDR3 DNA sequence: TGTGCCAGCAGCCTACGGGACGTCGGGGAGCTGTTTTTT.

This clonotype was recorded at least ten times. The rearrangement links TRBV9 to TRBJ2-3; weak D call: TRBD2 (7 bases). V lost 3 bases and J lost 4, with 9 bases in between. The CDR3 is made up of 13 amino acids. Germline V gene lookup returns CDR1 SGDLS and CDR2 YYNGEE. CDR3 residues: CASSEGGSDTQYF. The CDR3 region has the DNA TGTGCCAGCAGCGAGGGGGGGTCAGATACGCAGTATTTT.

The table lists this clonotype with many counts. For the CDR3, the DNA is TGTGCCAGCAGCGTAGGCGGGGGGGCCCCGAGGACCGGGGAGCTGTTTTTT. Translating it yields CASSVGGGAPRTGELFF. The V and J genes are TRBV9 and TRBJ2-2; TRBD2 matches at 9 bases. This CDR3 contains 17 residues. CDR1 is SGDLS, CDR2 YYNGEE, per germline. Losses at the gene ends were 0 bases for V and 5 bases for J; bases not matched to a gene: 8.

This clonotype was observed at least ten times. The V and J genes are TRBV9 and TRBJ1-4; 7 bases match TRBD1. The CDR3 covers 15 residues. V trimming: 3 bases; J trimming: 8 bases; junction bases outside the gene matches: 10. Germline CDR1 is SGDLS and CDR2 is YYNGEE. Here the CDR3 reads CASSERQGMEEKLFF. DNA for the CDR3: TGTGCCAGCAGCGAGAGACAGGGAATGGAGGAAAAACTGTTTTTT.

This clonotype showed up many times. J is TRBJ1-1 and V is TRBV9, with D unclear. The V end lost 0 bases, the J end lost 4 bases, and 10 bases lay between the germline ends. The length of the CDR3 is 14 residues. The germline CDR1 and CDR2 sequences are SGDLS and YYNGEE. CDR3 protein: CASSVDFGGTEAFF. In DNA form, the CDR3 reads TGTGCCAGCAGCGTAGATTTTGGTGGCACTGAAGCTTTCTTT.

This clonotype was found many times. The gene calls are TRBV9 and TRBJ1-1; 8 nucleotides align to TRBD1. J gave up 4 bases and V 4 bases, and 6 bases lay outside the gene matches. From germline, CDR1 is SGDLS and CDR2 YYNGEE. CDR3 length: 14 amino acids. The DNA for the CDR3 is TGTGCCAGCAGCCCCCGACAGGGGACCACTGAAGCTTTCTTT. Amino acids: CASSPRQGTTEAFF.

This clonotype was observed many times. In DNA, the CDR3 is TGTGCCAGCAGCGTAGCCGACTCCTACGAGCAGTACTTC. It encodes CASSVADSYEQYF. This chain connects TRBV9 to TRBJ2-7; no clear D. The V gene lost 0 bases and the J gene lost 0 bases, with 4 bases spanning the gap. The germline CDR1 and CDR2 sequences are SGDLS and YYNGEE. This CDR3 comprises 13 residues.

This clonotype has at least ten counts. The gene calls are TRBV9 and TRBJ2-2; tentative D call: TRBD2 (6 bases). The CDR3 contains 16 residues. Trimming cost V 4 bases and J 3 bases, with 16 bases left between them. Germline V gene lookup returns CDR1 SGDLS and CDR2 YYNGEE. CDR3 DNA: TGTGCCAGCAGCCCGCTTGGAGGGGTGGACACCGGGGAGCTGTTTTTT. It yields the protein CASSPLGGVDTGELFF.